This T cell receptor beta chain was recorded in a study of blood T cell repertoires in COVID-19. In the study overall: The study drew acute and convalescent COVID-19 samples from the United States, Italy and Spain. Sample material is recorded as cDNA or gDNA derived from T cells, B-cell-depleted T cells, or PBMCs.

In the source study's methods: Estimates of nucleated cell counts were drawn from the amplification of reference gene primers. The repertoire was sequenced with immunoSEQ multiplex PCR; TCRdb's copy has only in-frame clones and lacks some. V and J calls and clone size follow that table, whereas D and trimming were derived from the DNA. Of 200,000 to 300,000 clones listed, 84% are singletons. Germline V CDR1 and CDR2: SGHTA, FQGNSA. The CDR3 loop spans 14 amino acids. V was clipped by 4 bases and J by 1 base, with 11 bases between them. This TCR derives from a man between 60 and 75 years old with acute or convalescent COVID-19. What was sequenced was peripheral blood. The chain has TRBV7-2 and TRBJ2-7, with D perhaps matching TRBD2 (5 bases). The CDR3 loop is CASSSLAQSYEQYF. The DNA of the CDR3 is TGTGCCAGCAGCTCCTTAGCGCAATCCTACGAGCAGTACTTC.